The next 4 T cell receptor beta chains were all read from a single sample in a study of cytomegalovirus exposure and HLA in healthy donors. Primers: 60 Vbeta forward and 13 Jbeta reverse. This table comes from immunoSEQ multiplex PCR, and its TCRdb copy is limited to in-frame clones, with some not included. The sample records about 110,000 clones, about 70% being singletons. Sequences were obtained from PBMCs. All receptors derive from a woman aged 50 to 60 in good health and CMV-seropositive.

The V call is TRBV5-1, the J call TRBJ2-5, with TRBD2 identical over 10 bases. This CDR3 has 14 residues. Germline CDR1 and CDR2: SGHRS and YFSETQ. Trimming took 4 bases from V and 4 from J; bases not matched to a gene: 4. The DNA for the CDR3 is TGCGCCAGCAGCAACCCTAGCGGGGGAGAGACCCAGTACTTC. Amino acids: CASSNPSGGETQYF.

The chain combines TRBV7-2 with TRBJ1-6, with 7 bases identical to TRBD1. Germline CDR1 and CDR2: SGHTA and FQGNSA. The ends lost 7 bases at V and 9 bases at J; junction bases unmatched: 9. This CDR3 contains 14 residues. The CDR3 DNA reads TGTGCCAGCATCGCTCACAGGGGCGGTTCACCCCTCCACTTT. This codes for CASIAHRGGSPLHF.

This chain joins TRBV6-1 and TRBJ2-1, with 9 bases lining up with TRBD2. Germline V gene sequence: CDR1 MNHNS, CDR2 SASEGT. Unmatched junction bases numbered 7, after V lost 8 bases and J lost 2 bases. The CDR3 covers 15 residues. Here the CDR3 DNA reads TGTGCCAGCTTCCCCGTAGCGGGGGCCTACAATGAGCAGTTCTTC. Encoded protein: CASFPVAGAYNEQFF.

V is TRBV15 and J is TRBJ2-7, with 9 nucleotides matching TRBD1. CDR1 is LNHNV and CDR2 is YYDKDF in the germline V gene (reference sequence). The CDR3 loop spans 17 amino acids. The V and J ends lost 0 bases and 1 base, in that order; junction bases with no gene match: 7. CDR3 region: CATSRDLLGQGSYEQYF. DNA of the CDR3: TGTGCCACCAGCAGAGATCTCTTGGGACAGGGATCCTACGAGCAGTACTTC.